This T cell receptor beta chain was documented in a study of tumor and adjacent non-tumor tissue in lung cancer. Whole-study context: Each sample yielded some 4 million productive TCRbeta reads on average.

This clonotype appeared many times. TCRbeta libraries were built with three rounds of nested PCR, modified from ARM-PCR. Each CDR3 protein is one row after TCRdb ran MiXCR on the multiplex PCR reads. The repertoire holds about 81,000 distinct CDR3 sequences, with 72% as singletons. RNA was extracted from bulk tissue without any cell sorting. V lost 0 bases and J 5 bases, leaving 13 bases between the germline ends. Germline V gives CDR1 MGHRA, CDR2 YSYEKL. This CDR3 is built from 15 residues. This sequence was found in a woman in her thirties or forties with non-small cell lung cancer. Sequencing was performed on lung tumor tissue. The V call is TRBV4-1, the J call TRBJ2-5, with D perhaps TRBD1 (6 bases). The CDR3 is CASSQEGASTETQYF. As DNA, the CDR3 is TGCGCCAGCAGCCAAGAGGGGGCTAGCACCGAGACCCAGTACTTC.